This T cell receptor beta chain was captured in a study of Graves' ophthalmopathy and Graves' hyperthyroidism. The wider study: In this cohort's terms, stable hyperthyroidism meant no ophthalmopathy by 18 months of follow-up.

This clonotype was seen more than once but under ten times. CDR1 is SGHDT and CDR2 is YYEEEE in the germline V gene. The ends were cut back, 4 bases at V and 4 bases at J, with 18 bases in the middle. The CDR3 consists of 15 residues. From RNA, the CDR3 regions of TCR beta chains were amplified and sequenced. HTBI-primed RT-PCR formed the first round, and a multiplex PCR formed the second. TCRdb recomputed calls from the multiplex PCR reads with MiXCR, one row per CDR3 protein. This sample has about 1.2 million distinct CDR3 sequences, with approximately 35% found just once. Sequenced input: peripheral blood or thyroid tissue (not recorded which). The V and J genes are TRBV5-6 and TRBJ2-7; TRBD2 might be the D (6 bases). This sequence was found in an adult man with Graves' hyperthyroidism. CDR3 residues: CASSQDQSGGYEQYF. CDR3 coding DNA: TGTGCCAGCAGCCAAGATCAGTCCGGGGGATACGAGCAGTACTTC.